The 27 T cell receptor beta chains below come from one sample, sequenced in a study of OX40 agonist ivuxolimab in advanced cancers. The method was immunoSEQ multiplex PCR; TCRdb's version includes in-frame clones alone and lacks a portion of them. The sample has 87,000 or so clones; about 83% are singletons. Sequences were derived from CD4+ or CD8+ T cells sorted from blood, sampled in a trial of the OX40 agonist ivuxolimab. The source of these receptors is an adult with an advanced solid tumor such as melanoma, head and neck, liver or kidney cancer.

This clone was seen only once. The rearrangement uses TRBV7-9 and TRBJ2-7; TRBD2 matches at 8 bases. V was clipped by 1 base and J by 0 bases; unmatched bases: 5. The CDR3 consists of 16 residues. In germline, CDR1 is SEHNR, CDR2 FQNEAQ (reference sequence). The CDR3 nucleotides read TGTGCCAGCAGCTTAGTTGGTGGGACTAGCTCCTACGAGCAGTACTTC. Its translation: CASSLVGGTSSYEQYF. Based on the CDR3 plus reference TRBV7-9 and TRBJ2-7, the full variable domain is DTGVSQNPRHKITKRGQNVTFRCDPISEHNRLYWYRQTLGQGPEFLTYFQNEAQLEKSRLLSDRFSAERPKGSFSTLEIQRTEQGDSAMYLCASSLVGGTSSYEQYFGPGTRLTVT.

Comments on this clone: The identical CDR3 is also encoded by other nucleotide sequences in the sample. The rearrangement links TRBV7-9 to TRBJ2-3; D gene unclear. CDR1 is SEHNR, CDR2 FQNEAQ, per germline (reference sequence). This CDR3 spans 14 amino acids. V lost 1 base to trimming and J lost 2 bases, with 7 bases between them. CDR3: CASSLGGYTDTQYF. The CDR3 DNA follows: TGTGCCAGCAGCTTAGGCGGATACACAGATACGCAGTATTTT.

The chain employs TRBV6-5 and TRBJ1-1, with 7 bases lining up with TRBD1. The J segment lost 4 bases and the V segment lost 4 bases, leaving 3 bases of the junction unmatched. Per germline, CDR1 MNHEY and CDR2 SVGAGI. This CDR3 is built from 13 residues. CDR3 in DNA: TGTGCCAGCAGTTTCCAGGGGGGCACTGAAGCTTTCTTT. Protein product: CASSFQGGTEAFF.

The chain employs TRBV19 and TRBJ1-1; no clear D gene. The CDR3 has 13 amino acids. V lost 3 bases to trimming and J lost 5 bases, with 10 bases between them. Germline V gene lookup returns CDR1 LNHDA and CDR2 SQIVND (reference sequence). CDR3 DNA sequence: TGTGCCAGTAGTATTAAAGTTAGGACTGAAGCTTTCTTT. Its translation is CASSIKVRTEAFF.

The chain is built from TRBV19 and TRBJ2-3; 9 nucleotides agree with TRBD2. The V gene end was trimmed by 5 bases and the J gene end by 7 bases; junction bases not matched to a gene: 7. CDR3 length equals 14 residues. The germline CDR1 and CDR2 sequences are LNHDA and SQIVND (reference sequence). Written as DNA, the CDR3 is TGTGCCAGTAGTCCCCTAGCGGGATTTTATACGCAGTATTTT. Translated, it gives CASSPLAGFYTQYF. The complete variable domain, with remaining parts taken from reference TRBV19 and TRBJ2-3, reads DGGITQSPKYLFRKEGQNVTLSCEQNLNHDAMYWYRQDPGQGLRLIYYSQIVNDFQKGDIAEGYSVSREKKESFPLTVTSAQKNPTAFYLCASSPLAGFYTQYFGPGTRLTVL.

This rearrangement joins TRBV5-8 to TRBJ1-5; 10 nucleotides match TRBD1. The germline V gene encodes CDR1 SGHTS and CDR2 YDEGEE. The CDR3 extends over 15 amino acids. Trimming removed 1 base from V and 5 bases from J; junction bases left unmatched: 3. The CDR3 region is CASSLRDRGDQPQHF. CDR3 sequence (DNA): TGTGCCAGCAGCTTGCGGGACAGGGGAGATCAGCCCCAGCATTTT.

This clone was seen a handful of times. The V and J genes are TRBV6-6 and TRBJ2-7; 8 nucleotides match TRBD1. Trimming removed 2 bases from V and 5 bases from J; junction bases left unmatched: 5. Germline loops: CDR1 MNHNY, CDR2 SVGAGI (reference sequence). The CDR3 consists of 14 residues. The CDR3 spells CASSYRTGPNEQYF. The CDR3 nucleotides are TGTGCCAGCAGTTACCGGACAGGGCCGAACGAGCAGTACTTC.

CDR3: CASTDPWERQTEQYF. DNA of the CDR3: TGTGCCAGCACCGACCCATGGGAAAGACAGACTGAGCAGTACTTC. The V gene is TRBV6-1, the J gene TRBJ2-7; possibly TRBD1 for D (5 bases). Germline V gene lookup returns CDR1 MNHNS and CDR2 SASEGT. The CDR3 consists of 15 residues. V shed 7 bases and J shed 7 bases, with 23 bases lying between them.

The chain combines TRBV12-1 with TRBJ1-5. TRBV12-1 is an annotated pseudogene. The CDR3 covers 13 residues. CDR3 sequence reads: CASSGGGRQPQHF. The CDR3 DNA sequence: TGTGCCAGCAGCGGGGGGGGGCGGCAGCCCCAGCATTTT.

This chain joins TRBV5-5 and TRBJ2-3, with D tentatively TRBD1 (6 bases). This CDR3 region has 13 residues. V lost 1 base, J lost 3 bases, and 6 bases lay in between. Germline loops: CDR1 SGHKS, CDR2 YYEKEE (reference sequence). Here the CDR3 DNA reads TGTGCCAGCAGCTTGAGGGGGACAGATACGCAGTATTTT. Protein sequence: CASSLRGTDTQYF. The whole variable domain, remainder taken from reference TRBV5-5 and TRBJ2-3, is DAGVTQSPTHLIKTRGQQVTLRCSPISGHKSVSWYQQVLGQGPQFIFQYYEKEERGRGNFPDRFSARQFPNYSSELNVNALLLGDSALYLCASSLRGTDTQYFGPGTRLTVL.

The V gene is TRBV19, the J gene TRBJ2-1; no clear D. CDR1 LNHDA and CDR2 SQIVND come from the germline V gene (reference sequence). The CDR3 covers 14 residues. Trimming left V 4 bases short and J 8 bases short, with 15 bases between. This CDR3 is CASSTWASSDEQFF. CDR3 coding DNA: TGTGCCAGTAGTACGTGGGCTAGTTCCGATGAGCAGTTCTTC.

The rearrangement links TRBV5-1 to TRBJ2-1; tentatively, D is TRBD2 (6 bases). V was pared by 0 bases and J by 3 bases, with 10 bases between. The germline V gene encodes CDR1 SGHRS and CDR2 YFSETQ. CDR3 length: 15 amino acids. The CDR3 is CASSLAQGGYNEQFF. Written as DNA, the CDR3 is TGCGCCAGCAGCTTGGCGCAGGGAGGCTACAATGAGCAGTTCTTC. Drawing the rest from reference TRBV5-1 and TRBJ2-1, the complete variable domain is KAGVTQTPRYLIKTRGQQVTLSCSPISGHRSVSWYQQTPGQGLQFLFEYFSETQRNKGNFPGRFSGRQFSNSRSEMNVSTLELGDSALYLCASSLAQGGYNEQFFGPGTRLTVL.

The gene calls are TRBV11-2 and TRBJ2-2, with no clear D. This CDR3 contains 15 residues. Trimming shortened V by 0 bases and J by 1 base, and 6 bases separated the two germline ends. CDR1 SGHAT and CDR2 FQNNGV come from the germline V gene. CDR3 loop: CASSLDSRNTGELFF. For the CDR3, the DNA is TGTGCCAGCAGCTTAGATAGTAGGAACACCGGGGAGCTGTTTTTT.

V and J are TRBV29-1 and TRBJ2-5; D is tentatively TRBD1 or TRBD2 (6 bases each). The ends were cut back, 0 bases at V and 6 bases at J, with 11 bases in the middle. CDR1 and CDR2 (germline): SQVTM, ANQGSEA. This CDR3 is built from 13 residues. CDR3 loop: CSVEDSGAKTQYF. CDR3 in DNA: TGCAGCGTTGAAGATTCGGGGGCGAAGACCCAGTACTTC.

V gene TRBV5-1 combines with J gene TRBJ2-3; D is unresolved. From germline, CDR1 is SGHRS and CDR2 YFSETQ. Trimming cost V 0 bases and J 2 bases, with 13 bases left between them. There are 16 residues in the CDR3. CDR3 nucleotides: TGCGCCAGCAGCTTGGACGGCCCGCCCCCCACAGATACGCAGTATTTT. Translating it yields CASSLDGPPPTDTQYF.

The gene calls are TRBV7-2 and TRBJ1-4; TRBD1 agrees at 8 bases. This CDR3 is built from 15 residues. Germline-derived CDR1 and CDR2 are SGHTA and FQGNSA. V shed 1 base and J 8 bases; nucleotides not matched to a gene: 6. CDR3 in amino acids: CASSLVGTGKEKLFF. CDR3 in DNA: TGTGCCAGCAGCTTAGTCGGGACAGGAAAAGAAAAACTGTTTTTT. Combining the CDR3 with reference TRBV7-2 and TRBJ1-4 gives the whole variable domain GAGVSQSPSNKVTEKGKDVELRCDPISGHTALYWYRQSLGQGLEFLIYFQGNSAPDKSGLPSDRFSAERTGGSVSTLTIQRTQQEDSAVYLCASSLVGTGKEKLFFGSGTQLSVL.

The chain couples TRBV29-1 to TRBJ2-2; 8 nucleotides align to TRBD1. The CDR3 extends over 18 amino acids. Germline assignment: CDR1 SQVTM and CDR2 ANQGSEA. V lost 3 bases to trimming and J lost 5 bases; unmatched junction nucleotides: 17. The CDR3 loop reads CSVETPSGQGARTGELFF. The CDR3 DNA is TGCAGCGTTGAGACCCCGTCCGGGCAGGGGGCGCGGACCGGGGAGCTGTTTTTT.

The chain links TRBV29-1 to TRBJ2-7; possibly TRBD2 for D (7 bases). The length of the CDR3 is 12 residues. The V and J ends lost 3 bases and 7 bases respectively, with 13 bases between them. In germline, CDR1 is SQVTM, CDR2 ANQGSEA. CDR3 DNA sequence: TGCAGCGTTGATAGGGGGGGGCCTGAGCAGTACTTC. Translated: CSVDRGGPEQYF.

The chain links TRBV6-1 to TRBJ2-3, with 7 bases matching TRBD2. V dropped 3 bases and J dropped 7; count of bases not matched to a gene: 7. The CDR3 contains 14 residues. Germline V gene data show CDR1 as MNHNS and CDR2 as SASEGT. This CDR3 reads CASSDGGVVYTQYF. The CDR3 DNA follows: TGTGCCAGCAGTGATGGGGGGGTGGTGTATACGCAGTATTTT.

This chain connects TRBV5-1 to TRBJ2-3, with 13 bases lining up with TRBD2. Germline CDR1 reads SGHRS; CDR2 reads YFSETQ. J gave up 4 bases and V 5 bases, and 4 bases lay outside the gene matches. The CDR3 covers 15 residues. In DNA form, the CDR3 reads TGCGCCAGCAGGGAGGGACTAGCGGGGCCAGATACGCAGTATTTT. This codes for CASREGLAGPDTQYF.

The genes are TRBV5-1 and TRBJ1-1, with D hard to call. The germline V gene has CDR1 SGHRS and CDR2 YFSETQ. V dropped 4 bases and J dropped 1 base, with 8 bases sitting between them. The CDR3 runs to 13 residues. The CDR3 spells CASSGSGNTEAFF. As DNA, the CDR3 is TGCGCCAGCAGCGGATCGGGGAACACTGAAGCTTTCTTT.

The V gene is TRBV19, the J gene TRBJ1-5; TRBD1 aligns across 9 bases. The CDR3 extends over 15 amino acids. The trim removed 1 base at V and 2 bases at J, leaving 0 bases unmatched. Germline CDR1 LNHDA, CDR2 SQIVND (reference sequence). The CDR3 DNA sequence: TGTGCCAGTAGTATAGGGACAGGGGGCAATCAGCCCCAGCATTTT. This encodes CASSIGTGGNQPQHF. Filled out from reference TRBV19 and TRBJ1-5, the complete variable domain reads DGGITQSPKYLFRKEGQNVTLSCEQNLNHDAMYWYRQDPGQGLRLIYYSQIVNDFQKGDIAEGYSVSREKKESFPLTVTSAQKNPTAFYLCASSIGTGGNQPQHFGDGTRLSIL.

The rearrangement links TRBV5-4 to TRBJ2-7, with 13 bases lining up with TRBD2. V was clipped by 2 bases and J by 6 bases; unmatched bases: 8. CDR1 is SGHNT, CDR2 YYREEE, per germline (reference sequence). The CDR3 length is 16 residues. CDR3 loop: CASSFPGLAGVSEQYF. The CDR3 DNA reads as TGTGCCAGCAGCTTTCCTGGACTAGCGGGGGTAAGCGAGCAGTACTTC.

The rearrangement uses TRBV7-2 and TRBJ1-2; 7 positions match TRBD1. From germline, CDR1 is SGHTA and CDR2 FQGNSA. The CDR3 is 12 residues long. Trimming at V came to 6 bases and at J to 6 bases, leaving 4 bases not matched to a gene. The CDR3 protein is CASSFQGDGYTF. The CDR3 region has the DNA TGTGCCAGCAGTTTCCAGGGGGATGGCTACACCTTC.

The chain couples TRBV5-1 to TRBJ1-2; maybe TRBD1 (6 bases). Germline-derived CDR1 and CDR2 are SGHRS and YFSETQ. The germline V and J ends were trimmed by 4 bases and 2 bases, with 15 bases remaining between them. The length of the CDR3 is 15 residues. The CDR3 nucleotides are TGCGCCAGCAGCCCGAGGTTGGGGGCAAACTATGGCTACACCTTC. Its translation is CASSPRLGANYGYTF.

This clone turned up a few times. The chain has TRBV18 and TRBJ2-2; D is uncertain. Germline V CDR1 and CDR2: KGHSH, LQKENI. V was clipped by 2 bases and J by 5 bases, with 9 bases between them. The length of the CDR3 is 14 residues. The CDR3: CASSPRTLTGELFF. DNA for the CDR3: TGTGCCAGCTCACCAAGGACCCTGACCGGGGAGCTGTTTTTT.

The chain recombines TRBV15 with TRBJ2-5; 11 bases agree with TRBD2. Trimming took 5 bases from V and 1 from J; bases not matched to a gene: 6. CDR1 LNHNV and CDR2 YYDKDF come from the germline V gene (reference sequence). This CDR3 region has 16 residues. CDR3 nucleotides: TGTGCCACCAGCGTTAGCGGGGGGGCTCTCCAAGAGACCCAGTACTTC. Translating it yields CATSVSGGALQETQYF.